Given below is one T cell receptor (beta chain) in context. This CDR3 spans 17 amino acids. Germline loops: CDR1 SGHDN, CDR2 FVKESK. The V segment lost 4 bases and the J segment 10 bases; nucleotides outside the gene matches: 15. Authors' data handling: Reference gene primer amplification gave nucleated cell count estimates. Libraries were prepared by immunoSEQ multiplex PCR; TCRdb keeps only in-frame clonotypes and omits some of them. V and J calls plus clone size are reproduced from that table; the DNA served to infer D and trimming. Of about 80,000 clones listed, 89% are singletons. This sample is part of a study of blood T cell repertoires in COVID-19. Looking at the study overall: COVID-19 samples, acute and convalescent, were from the United States, Italy and Spain. In each case, the material was cDNA or gDNA derived from T cells, B-cell-depleted T cells, or PBMCs.

The clonotype was recovered from a man in his 70s with active or convalescent COVID-19. Sequenced: peripheral blood. The chain links TRBV14 to TRBJ2-3; 12 positions match TRBD2. The CDR3 DNA is TGTGCCAGCAGCCTGCCGACTAGCGGGGGACCCCGCGGTGCGCAGTATTTT. It yields the protein CASSLPTSGGPRGAQYF.